This T cell receptor beta chain stems from a study of blood T cell repertoires in COVID-19. Study in general: Acute-phase and convalescent COVID-19 samples originated in the United States, Italy and Spain.

Authors' analysis steps: Using reference gene primer amplification, nucleated cell counts were estimated. Clones were sequenced by immunoSEQ multiplex PCR, and TCRdb holds only the in-frame ones, with some missing. That table furnishes V, J and clone size, whereas the DNA furnished D and trimming. Here the sample spans about 240,000 clones, more than 75% being singletons. This CDR3 has 13 residues. Trimming took 4 bases from V and 3 from J, leaving 10 bases between them. Per germline, CDR1 SGHAT and CDR2 FQNNGV. The source of this sequence is a woman in her 70s with active or convalescent COVID-19. The rearrangement links TRBV11-2 to TRBJ2-7; D gene unclear. Input material: peripheral blood. The CDR3 DNA is TGTGCCAGCAGCTCCACAGATTTCTACGAGCAGTACTTC. This gives the protein CASSSTDFYEQYF.